This record concerns one T cell receptor beta chain sequence. What it recognizes is unknown. The data originate from a study of T cell repertoires in cytomegalovirus infection. Overall study: Indications came from public TCR beta signatures; they pointed to CMV infection and to a matching HLA type.

TCRdb reprocessed the reads via MiXCR and lists one record per CDR3 protein. The sample lists about 180,000 distinct CDR3 sequences, under 15% occurring once. Looked up from germline, CDR1 is LNHDA and CDR2 is SQIVND (reference sequence). This CDR3 is 16 amino acids long. Trimming left V 4 bases short and J 2 bases short, with 12 bases between. Study results and limitations: Dominant in the ex vivo response were TCR beta clonotypes restricted by HLA-C and specific for CMV. Carriers of CMV and the relevant HLA type were discriminated by public TCR beta frequency.

The sequenced material came from PBMCs. The chain has TRBV19 and TRBJ2-6, with TRBD1 as a possible D gene (5 bases). The origin of this receptor is a human donor in good health (CMV status not recorded). Some clones in this sample may be carry-over from other donors' samples. The CDR3 reads CASSTDSRTGANVLTF. In DNA form, the CDR3 reads TGTGCCAGTAGTACTGACAGTCGCACTGGGGCCAACGTCCTGACTTTC.